The 20 T cell receptor beta chains in this list originate from one sample, sequenced in a study of CD8 T cells in Susac syndrome. RNA was extracted with the RNeasy kit, and a quantity of 0.5 to 1 ug was reverse transcribed using random hexamers. TCRdb re-called the immunoSEQ multiplex PCR reads through MiXCR, storing one row per CDR3 protein. The data show fewer than 250,000 distinct CDR3 sequences, 90% to 95% seen once. Sequenced: CD4+ T cells from PBMCs. These TCRs come from a human donor in good health.

The chain has TRBV28 and TRBJ1-5; D is unresolved. The V gene lost 6 bases and the J gene lost 7 bases, with 10 bases spanning the gap. Germline CDR1 is MDHEN and CDR2 is SYDVKM. The CDR3 is 12 amino acids. Written as DNA, the CDR3 is TGTGCCAGCAGCACACTCCGGCAGCCCCAGCATTTT. Its protein product is CASSTLRQPQHF.

The gene calls are TRBV20-1 and TRBJ2-3; 7 bases are shared with TRBD2. The CDR3 runs to 13 residues. CDR1 is DFQATT, CDR2 SNEGSKA, per germline (reference sequence). This CDR3 reads CSGVGGNTDTQYF. CDR3 in DNA: TGCAGCGGGGTCGGGGGGAACACAGATACGCAGTATTTT.

The V call is TRBV5-1, the J call TRBJ1-4; D unresolved. V was cut by 0 bases and J by 7 bases, with 16 bases left in between. Germline CDR1 and CDR2: SGHRS and YFSETQ. The CDR3 consists of 16 residues. The CDR3 DNA reads TGCGCCAGCAGCTTGGTGCCCGCTGGAGGTGGTGAAAAACTGTTTTTT. Its translation is CASSLVPAGGGEKLFF.

This clonotype was observed a single time. V is TRBV7-9 and J is TRBJ1-1; D not certain. Germline-derived CDR1 and CDR2 are SEHNR and FQNEAQ (reference sequence). V shed 0 bases and J shed 5 bases, with 10 bases lying between them. The CDR3 contains 14 residues. The CDR3 loop is CASSLAHLRTEAFF. The CDR3 DNA is TGTGCCAGCAGCTTAGCTCATCTTCGGACTGAAGCTTTCTTT.

V and J are TRBV12-3 or TRBV12-4 and TRBJ2-1, with D unresolved. This CDR3 has 13 residues. V was cut by 1 base and J by 3 bases, with 4 bases left in between. The CDR3 DNA is TGTGCCAGCAGTTTAGGTTACTACAATGAGCAGTTCTTC. Protein product: CASSLGYYNEQFF.

The genes are TRBV7-3 and TRBJ2-3; D gene ambiguous. From germline, CDR1 is SGHTA and CDR2 FQGTGA. The CDR3 spans 14 residues. The V and J ends lost 5 bases and 1 base respectively, with 10 bases between them. In nucleotides, the CDR3 is TGTGCCAGCAGCAAGGGTGTCGGCACAGATACGCAGTATTTT. It is translated as CASSKGVGTDTQYF. The variable domain in full, with the rest retrieved from reference TRBV7-3 and TRBJ2-3, is GAGVSQTPSNKVTEKGKYVELRCDPISGHTALYWYRQSLGQGPEFLIYFQGTGAADDSGLPNDRFFAVRPEGSVSTLKIQRTERGDSAVYLCASSKGVGTDTQYFGPGTRLTVL.

The chain carries TRBV19 and TRBJ2-3; the D is unclear. Trimming shortened V by 9 bases and J by 2 bases, and 12 bases separated the two germline ends. This CDR3 comprises 13 residues. Per germline, CDR1 LNHDA and CDR2 SQIVND (reference sequence). The CDR3 reads CASTTEFTDTQYF. The CDR3 DNA sequence: TGTGCCAGCACCACGGAGTTCACAGATACGCAGTATTTT.

J is TRBJ2-3 and V is TRBV7-8; either TRBD1 or TRBD2 may fit D (5 bases each). The CDR3 totals 15 residues. Per the germline V gene, CDR1 is SGHVS and CDR2 is FQNEAQ. V lost 5 bases, J lost 6 bases, and 18 bases lay in between. The chain's CDR3 is CASSQHRDRRDTQYF. The CDR3 DNA sequence: TGTGCCAGCAGCCAACATCGGGACCGAAGGGATACGCAGTATTTT. Variable domain in full (rest from reference TRBV7-8 and TRBJ2-3): GAGVSQSPRYKVAKRGQDVALRCDPISGHVSLFWYQQALGQGPEFLTYFQNEAQLDKSGLPSDRFFAERPEGSVSTLKIQRTQQEDSAVYLCASSQHRDRRDTQYFGPGTRLTVL.

A note on this clonotype: One end of the junction is discordant with germline, which a read error may explain. The genes are TRBV4-1 and TRBJ2-4; D is unresolved. The CDR3 is made up of 16 amino acids. Germline lookup yields CDR1 MGHRA and CDR2 YSYEKL. Written as DNA, the CDR3 is TGCGCCAGCAGCCAAGAGTCCGGCCAGCGCACCAACATTCAGTGCTTC. Its protein is CASSQESGQRTNIQCF.

As for this clonotype: Germline and junction disagree at one end, which may indicate a read error. The CDR3: CASRSQANNSPLHF. The CDR3, as DNA: TGTGCCAGCAGATCCCAGGCTAATAATTCCCCCCTCCACTTT. The rearrangement uses TRBV12-3 or TRBV12-4 and TRBJ1-6; D is uncertain. The CDR3 is 14 residues long.

The V call is TRBV5-4, the J call TRBJ1-6; TRBD1 is a possible D gene (5 bases). The CDR3 is made up of 17 amino acids. From germline, CDR1 is SGHNT and CDR2 YYREEE (reference sequence). V shed 0 bases and J shed 5 bases, with 15 bases lying between them. CDR3 DNA sequence: TGTGCCAGCAGCTTGGCCAGAGGGGTACGGGATAATTCACCCCTCCACTTT. Its translation is CASSLARGVRDNSPLHF.

The rearrangement joins TRBV24-1 to TRBJ2-5; D assignment may be TRBD1 or TRBD2 (6 bases each). V was cut by 4 bases and J by 5 bases, with 10 bases left in between. The CDR3 consists of 13 residues. CDR1 is KGHDR and CDR2 is SFDVKD in the germline V gene. CDR3: CATSERGRETQYF. The CDR3 coding sequence is TGTGCCACCAGTGAAAGGGGGAGGGAGACCCAGTACTTC.

This clonotype has a single count. The rearrangement links TRBV20-1 to TRBJ1-1; TRBD1 matches at 8 bases. Germline loops: CDR1 DFQATT, CDR2 SNEGSKA (reference sequence). V shed 6 bases, J shed 10 bases, and the junction held 13 bases outside the gene matches. There are 13 residues in the CDR3. CDR3 sequence (DNA): TGCAGTGCGTCACCCCCAGGGGGCCAGGGAGCTTTCTTT. As protein: CSASPPGGQGAFF.

The chain combines TRBV6-1 with TRBJ1-1; D might be TRBD1 (5 bases). The CDR3 runs 14 residues. Germline loops: CDR1 MNHNS, CDR2 SASEGT. V dropped 7 bases and J dropped 5 bases, with 17 bases sitting between them. Here the CDR3 reads CASTRKEGATEAFF. In nucleotides, the CDR3 is TGTGCCAGCACAAGGAAAGAAGGGGCGACTGAAGCTTTCTTT.

To note about this clonotype: One junction end does not reproduce the germline sequence, and a read error may be involved. This rearrangement joins TRBV12-3 or TRBV12-4 to TRBJ2-6, with D tentatively TRBD1 (5 bases). The CDR3 runs 17 residues. The CDR3 DNA sequence: TGTGCCAGCAGTTTAAACGGGTTTCGCTCTGGGGCCAACGCCCTGACTTTC. Amino acids: CASSLNGFRSGANALTF.

The chain is built from TRBV7-9 and TRBJ2-4; 7 bases line up with TRBD1. Germline-derived CDR1 and CDR2 are SEHNR and FQNEAQ (reference sequence). This CDR3 has 18 amino acids. The junction had 13 bases not matched to a gene; V was cut back by 5 bases and J by 0 bases. The CDR3 coding sequence is TGTGCCAGCAGCCCACTAGTGGTTGGGACAGAAGCCAAAAACATTCAGTACTTC. This encodes CASSPLVVGTEAKNIQYF.

This rearrangement joins TRBV7-2 to TRBJ2-1; maybe TRBD1 (6 bases). V was trimmed by 5 bases and J by 3 bases, leaving 14 bases between them. The CDR3 contains 15 residues. From germline, CDR1 is SGHTA and CDR2 FQGNSA. The CDR3 bases are TGTGCCAGCAGCCTTTCCCAGGGGCTCTACAATGAGCAGTTCTTC. It codes for CASSLSQGLYNEQFF.

This chain links TRBV29-1 with TRBJ1-1, with D unclear. This CDR3 has 13 residues. Germline V CDR1 and CDR2: SQVTM, ANQGSEA. The V end was cut by 6 bases, the J end by 0 bases, with 11 bases between. The DNA of the CDR3 is TGCAGCGTCGCCCCCGGGATGAACACTGAAGCTTTCTTT. Translated, it gives CSVAPGMNTEAFF.

This sequence joins TRBV19 and TRBJ2-4, with D unresolved. Germline V gene sequence: CDR1 LNHDA, CDR2 SQIVND (reference sequence). Trimming shortened V by 3 bases and J by 1 base, and 13 bases separated the two germline ends. CDR3 size: 16 residues. CDR3 coding DNA: TGTGCCAGTAGTATCCTAGACTCGAGGGCCAAAAACATTCAGTACTTC. Its translation is CASSILDSRAKNIQYF. Variable domain in full (rest from reference TRBV19 and TRBJ2-4): DGGITQSPKYLFRKEGQNVTLSCEQNLNHDAMYWYRQDPGQGLRLIYYSQIVNDFQKGDIAEGYSVSREKKESFPLTVTSAQKNPTAFYLCASSILDSRAKNIQYFGAGTRLSVL.

This sequence joins TRBV7-9 and TRBJ1-1; TRBD1 might be the D (6 bases). The CDR3 sequence is 14 residues long. Trimming pared 1 base from V and 4 bases from J, leaving 10 bases between. Germline V gene lookup returns CDR1 SEHNR and CDR2 FQNEAQ (reference sequence). CDR3 sequence reads: CASSLVGTSTEAFF. For the CDR3, the DNA is TGTGCCAGCAGCTTAGTTGGGACATCCACTGAAGCTTTCTTT.